This passage covers 20 T cell receptor beta chains from one sample sequenced in a study of blood T cell repertoires in COVID-19. TCRdb's table, derived via immunoSEQ multiplex PCR, lists solely in-frame clones and lacks some. Of roughly 250,000 clones in the sample, roughly nine tenths were seen once. Sequencing was done on a sample of peripheral blood. These receptors were obtained from a man in his sixties who had recovered from COVID-19.

V gene TRBV27 combines with J gene TRBJ1-5; D may be TRBD1 (5 bases). The CDR3 runs 17 residues. V lost 3 bases, J lost 2 bases, and 17 bases lay in between. Germline CDR1 and CDR2: MNHEY and SMNVEV (reference sequence). The CDR3 nucleotides read TGTGCCAGCAGTTTCGTAGCATCCCGACAGCGCAATCAGCCCCAGCATTTT. As protein: CASSFVASRQRNQPQHF.

The chain has TRBV5-5 and TRBJ1-3; D is perhaps TRBD1 (6 bases). V dropped 5 bases and J dropped 4 bases, with 16 bases sitting between them. The germline V gene has CDR1 SGHKS and CDR2 YYEKEE (reference sequence). The CDR3 loop spans 15 amino acids. CDR3 DNA sequence: TGTGCCAGCAGTAGAGACAGGCTAGGAGGAAACACCATATATTTT. It specifies CASSRDRLGGNTIYF.

V usage is TRBV18 and J usage is TRBJ1-1, with D possibly matching TRBD1 (5 bases). Germline CDR1 KGHSH, CDR2 LQKENI. The germline V and J ends were trimmed by 0 bases and 8 bases, with 13 bases remaining between them. The CDR3 is 14 amino acids. CDR3 in amino acids: CASSPPGQRHEAFF. CDR3 nucleotide sequence: TGTGCCAGCTCACCACCGGGGCAGAGACACGAAGCTTTCTTT.

The genes are TRBV11-3 and TRBJ2-2; TRBD2 aligns across 8 bases. Germline CDR1 and CDR2: SGHNT and YENEEA. With 1 base clipped from V and 6 bases from J, the junction kept 7 bases outside the gene matches. This CDR3 has 16 residues. Written as DNA, the CDR3 is TGTGCCAGCAGCTTAGGTCTCCAGACTAGCGCCGGGGAGCTGTTTTTT. Its translation is CASSLGLQTSAGELFF.

The CDR3 DNA sequence: TGTGCCAGCAGCCAACCGACAGGGAGACAGGGGACCCAGTACTTC. This encodes CASSQPTGRQGTQYF. The chain combines TRBV28 with TRBJ2-5; 7 bases map to TRBD1. J lost 7 bases, V lost 6 bases, and 14 bases had no gene match. Germline loops: CDR1 MDHEN, CDR2 SYDVKM. The CDR3 contains 15 residues.

The rearrangement uses TRBV6-5 and TRBJ1-1; D call uncertain. Germline V gives CDR1 MNHEY, CDR2 SVGAGI. V lost 2 bases, J lost 5 bases, and 15 bases lay in between. CDR3 size: 15 residues. CDR3 amino acids: CASSYQRTVGTEAFF. Here the CDR3 DNA reads TGTGCCAGCAGTTACCAAAGAACAGTTGGGACTGAAGCTTTCTTT.

The chain joins TRBV3-1 (or the pseudogene TRBV3-2) to TRBJ2-3, with D possibly TRBD2 on 5 matching bases. Germline V gene sequence: CDR1 LGHDT, CDR2 YNNKEL (reference sequence). Trimming pared 0 bases from V and 0 bases from J, leaving 10 bases between. This CDR3 has 16 amino acids. This CDR3 is CASSQDPLASTDTQYF. In nucleotides, the CDR3 is TGTGCCAGCAGCCAAGATCCCCTAGCCAGCACAGATACGCAGTATTTT.

This rearrangement joins TRBV24-1 to TRBJ2-7, with D possibly TRBD1 on 6 matching bases. CDR3 size: 12 residues. The ends were cut back, 0 bases at V and 10 bases at J, with 9 bases in the middle. Germline-derived CDR1 and CDR2 are KGHDR and SFDVKD. CDR3 residues: CATSDLRGRQYF. The CDR3 nucleotides are TGTGCCACCAGTGATTTGAGGGGGAGACAGTACTTC.

This chain joins TRBV30 and TRBJ2-1, with 8 bases matching TRBD1. V shed 7 bases and J 7 bases; nucleotides not matched to a gene: 18. The CDR3 spans 16 residues. Germline-derived CDR1 and CDR2 are GTSNPN and SVGIG (reference sequence). The chain's CDR3 is CAFHRPTGVSVNEQFF. CDR3 in DNA: TGTGCCTTTCATCGACCGACAGGGGTATCAGTTAATGAGCAGTTCTTC.

This chain uses TRBV4-2 with TRBJ2-1; D not certain. The CDR3 runs to 16 residues. The germline gives CDR1 LGHNA, CDR2 YNFKEQ. V lost 0 bases and J lost 0, with 9 bases in between. The CDR3 sequence: CASSQDKESSYNEQFF. In DNA form, the CDR3 reads TGTGCCAGCAGCCAAGATAAGGAGAGCTCCTACAATGAGCAGTTCTTC.

CDR3 nucleotide sequence: TGTGCCAGTATTCCTACCCAGGGGTTTGGTTCCGGTACGCAGTATTTT. Encoded protein: CASIPTQGFGSGTQYF. The V call is TRBV19, the J call TRBJ2-3; D possibly corresponds to TRBD1 (6 bases). In germline, CDR1 is LNHDA, CDR2 SQIVND (reference sequence). This CDR3 is 16 amino acids long. V was cut by 7 bases and J by 8 bases, with 25 bases left in between.

The chain links TRBV3-1 (or the pseudogene TRBV3-2) to TRBJ2-1, with 9 bases fitting TRBD1. Germline assignment: CDR1 LGHDT and CDR2 YNNKEL (reference sequence). This CDR3 spans 15 amino acids. Trimming cost V 1 base and J 5 bases; bases outside gene matches: 3. CDR3 amino acids: CASSQGTGANNEQFF. The DNA of the CDR3 is TGTGCCAGCAGCCAAGGGACAGGGGCCAACAATGAGCAGTTCTTC.

The chain is built from TRBV2 and TRBJ1-6; 8 nucleotides line up with TRBD1. CDR1 and CDR2 (germline): SNHLY, FYNNEI. The CDR3 extends over 13 amino acids. Germline trimming cut 10 bases from V and 9 bases from J; bases unmatched to any gene: 8. CDR3 sequence reads: CANRQGSASPLHF. For the CDR3, the DNA is TGTGCCAACAGACAGGGGTCTGCTTCACCCCTCCACTTT. Complete variable domain (other parts from reference TRBV2 and TRBJ1-6): EPEVTQTPSHQVTQMGQEVILRCVPISNHLYFYWYRQILGQKVEFLVSFYNNEISEKSEIFDDQFSVERPDGSNFTLKIRSTKLEDSAMYFCANRQGSASPLHFGNGTRLTVT.

The CDR3 coding sequence is TGCGCCAGCAGCCAATCTTGGGGGACAGACAGTTATAGCAATCAGCCCCAGCATTTT. It codes for CASSQSWGTDSYSNQPQHF. This sequence joins TRBV4-1 and TRBJ1-5; the match to TRBD1 covers 7 bases. With V trimmed by 2 bases and J by 0 bases, 13 bases remained unmatched. Germline V gene sequence: CDR1 MGHRA, CDR2 YSYEKL. The CDR3 spans 19 residues.

The chain joins TRBV2 to TRBJ1-1; D remains ambiguous. V was pared by 8 bases and J by 2 bases, with 12 bases between. CDR1 is SNHLY, CDR2 FYNNEI, per germline. There are 13 residues in the CDR3. CDR3 DNA: TGTGCCAGCGCCGGCGACAAAAACACTGAAGCTTTCTTT. Amino acid sequence: CASAGDKNTEAFF.

The chain joins TRBV11-3 to TRBJ2-2; 7 bases are shared with TRBD2. The germline V gene encodes CDR1 SGHNT and CDR2 YENEEA. The CDR3 sequence is 16 residues long. Trimming cost V 5 bases and J 4 bases; bases outside gene matches: 10. Here the CDR3 DNA reads TGTGCCAGCAGCCTCGGGAGGAGTATGAGCACCGGGGAGCTGTTTTTT. It translates to CASSLGRSMSTGELFF.

The V call is TRBV6-5, the J call TRBJ1-4; 8 bases fit TRBD1. Per the germline V gene, CDR1 is MNHEY and CDR2 is SVGAGI. After removal of 6 bases from V and 7 bases from J, the junction contained 10 bases not matched to a gene. The CDR3 runs to 15 residues. The CDR3 spells CASSSGGAAAEKLFF. The CDR3 DNA follows: TGTGCCAGCAGCTCAGGGGGCGCGGCAGCTGAAAAACTGTTTTTT.

The J gene is TRBJ2-1, the V gene TRBV5-4, with 14 bases that match TRBD2. Trimming removed 4 bases from V and 9 bases from J; junction bases left unmatched: 6. This CDR3 has 15 residues. CDR1 and CDR2 from the germline V gene are SGHNT and YYREEE (reference sequence). The CDR3 DNA is TGTGCCAGCAGCCCGACTAGCGGGGGGGCGGGTGAGCAGTTCTTC. Translating it yields CASSPTSGGAGEQFF.

V usage is TRBV18 and J usage is TRBJ2-2; D not resolved. The germline V and J ends were trimmed by 6 bases and 1 base, with 9 bases remaining between them. This CDR3 is built from 14 residues. Looked up from germline, CDR1 is KGHSH and CDR2 is LQKENI. Written as DNA, the CDR3 is TGTGCCAGCTCCCGCACAGAGAACACCGGGGAGCTGTTTTTT. Its translation: CASSRTENTGELFF.

The chain joins TRBV9 to TRBJ2-2; TRBD2 matches at 14 bases. In germline, CDR1 is SGDLS, CDR2 YYNGEE. CDR3 length: 17 residues. J was trimmed by 4 bases and V by 3 bases; bases with no gene match: 5. CDR3 region: CASSAGTSGGGTGELFF. The CDR3 DNA follows: TGTGCCAGCAGCGCGGGGACTAGCGGGGGCGGCACCGGGGAGCTGTTTTTT.